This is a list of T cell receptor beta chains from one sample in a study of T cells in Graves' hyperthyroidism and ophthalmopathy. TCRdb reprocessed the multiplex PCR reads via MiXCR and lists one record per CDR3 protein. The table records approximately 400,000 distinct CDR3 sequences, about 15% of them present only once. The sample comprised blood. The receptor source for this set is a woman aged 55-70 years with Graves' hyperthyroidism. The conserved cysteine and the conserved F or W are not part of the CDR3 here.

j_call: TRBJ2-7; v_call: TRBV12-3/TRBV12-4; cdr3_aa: ASSLARTGGSEQY
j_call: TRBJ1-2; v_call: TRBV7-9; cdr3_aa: ASSPMRGYGYT
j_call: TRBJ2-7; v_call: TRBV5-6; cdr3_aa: ASSLGRGWGEQY
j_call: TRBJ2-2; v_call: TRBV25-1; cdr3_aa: ASSESGANTGELF
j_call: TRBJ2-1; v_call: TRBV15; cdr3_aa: ATSYGRSTGNEQF
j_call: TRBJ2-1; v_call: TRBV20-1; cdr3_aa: SAIASGAQQF
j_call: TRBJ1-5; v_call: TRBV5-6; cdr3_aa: ASSLGHINQPQH
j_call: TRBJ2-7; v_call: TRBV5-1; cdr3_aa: ASSIGVKYEQY
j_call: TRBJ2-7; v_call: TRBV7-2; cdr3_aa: ASSLDWTYEQY
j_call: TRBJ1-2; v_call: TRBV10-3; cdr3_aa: AISTGQLYNYGYT
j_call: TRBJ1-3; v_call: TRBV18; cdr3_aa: ASSNEDGGNTIY
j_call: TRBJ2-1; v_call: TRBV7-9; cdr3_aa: ASSLGAGITNEQF
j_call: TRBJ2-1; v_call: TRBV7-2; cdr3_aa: ASSPQGLAGAYNEQF
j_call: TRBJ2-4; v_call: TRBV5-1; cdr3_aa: ASSLARGSGSKNIQY
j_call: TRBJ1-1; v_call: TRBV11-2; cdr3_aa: ASSLWDRGRITEAF
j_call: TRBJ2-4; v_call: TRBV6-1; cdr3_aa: ASEKTGGFAKNIQY
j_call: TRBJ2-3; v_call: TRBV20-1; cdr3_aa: SARDRLARWDTQY
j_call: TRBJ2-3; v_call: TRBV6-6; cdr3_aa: ASSYSTGTSGYGDTQY
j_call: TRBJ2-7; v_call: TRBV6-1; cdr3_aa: ASTRTASYEQY
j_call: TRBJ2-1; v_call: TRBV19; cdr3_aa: ASSLPPSGRYNEQF
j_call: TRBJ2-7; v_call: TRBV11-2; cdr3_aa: ASSLEGIPAYGEQY
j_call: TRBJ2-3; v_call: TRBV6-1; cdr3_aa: ASKIRSTDTQY
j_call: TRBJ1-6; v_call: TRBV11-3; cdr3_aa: ASSATRVINSPLH
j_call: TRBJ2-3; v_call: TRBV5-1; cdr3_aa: ASSWAGQGAGTDTQY
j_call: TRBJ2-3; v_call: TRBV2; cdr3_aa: ASSRLASTDTQY
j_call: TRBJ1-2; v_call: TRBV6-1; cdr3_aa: ASSLRDGTYGYT
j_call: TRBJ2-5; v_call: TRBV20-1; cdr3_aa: SAREVGTQY
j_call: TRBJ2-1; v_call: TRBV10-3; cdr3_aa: ATATGTSGRIVEF
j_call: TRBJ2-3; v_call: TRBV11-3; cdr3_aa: ASSLDGLADTQY
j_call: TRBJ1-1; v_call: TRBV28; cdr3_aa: ASSLGPGLEAF
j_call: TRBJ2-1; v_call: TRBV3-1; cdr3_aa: ASSQDEGVTGYNEQF
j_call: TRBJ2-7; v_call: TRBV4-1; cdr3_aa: ASSHPGLKSGPDSYEQY
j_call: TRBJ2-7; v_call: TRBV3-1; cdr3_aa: ASSQDAPMVAGGVYEQY
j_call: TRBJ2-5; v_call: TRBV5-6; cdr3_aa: ASSLAGNRETQY
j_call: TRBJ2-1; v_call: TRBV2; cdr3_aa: ASRRESHEQF
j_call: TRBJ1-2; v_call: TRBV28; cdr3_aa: ASRSQGVYGYT
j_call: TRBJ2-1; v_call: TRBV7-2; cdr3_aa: ASSFGPEHNEQF
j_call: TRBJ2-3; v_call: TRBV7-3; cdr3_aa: ASSLGGSGESDTQY
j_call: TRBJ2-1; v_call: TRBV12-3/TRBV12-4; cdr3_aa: ASRQDRALYNEQF
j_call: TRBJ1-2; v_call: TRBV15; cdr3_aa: ATSENRGGNYGYT
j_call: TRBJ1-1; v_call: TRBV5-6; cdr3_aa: ASSQYNTGEAF
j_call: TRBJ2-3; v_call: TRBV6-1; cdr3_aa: ASSYNTRTDTQY
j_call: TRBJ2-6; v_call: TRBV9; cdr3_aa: ASSVAREANVLT
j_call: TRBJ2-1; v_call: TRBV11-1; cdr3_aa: ASSLGPDSYNEQF
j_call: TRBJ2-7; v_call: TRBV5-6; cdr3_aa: ASSFGPYYEQY
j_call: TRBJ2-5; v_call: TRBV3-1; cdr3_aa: ASSQVPGPQETQY
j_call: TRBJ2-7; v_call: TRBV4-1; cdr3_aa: ASSQVQVSYEQY
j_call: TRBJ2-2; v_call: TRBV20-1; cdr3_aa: SASGLADTGELF
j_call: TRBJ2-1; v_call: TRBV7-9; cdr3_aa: ASSLERVRKNEQF
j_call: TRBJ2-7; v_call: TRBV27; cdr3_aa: ASSPIIGEQY
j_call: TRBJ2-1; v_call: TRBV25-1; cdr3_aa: ASSARSANEQF
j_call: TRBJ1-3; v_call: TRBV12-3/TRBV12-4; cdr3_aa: ASSPTTGVSGNTIY
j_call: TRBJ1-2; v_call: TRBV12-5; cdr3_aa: ASGFRNITLPGQRYGYT
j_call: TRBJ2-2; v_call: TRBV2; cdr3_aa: ASSQQDRPGHTGELF
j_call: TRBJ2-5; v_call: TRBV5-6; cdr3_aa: ASKYRAGETQY
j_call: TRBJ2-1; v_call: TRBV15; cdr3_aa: ATSSSTGWSTYNEQF
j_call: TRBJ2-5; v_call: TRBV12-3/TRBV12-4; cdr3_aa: ASSLGAPDRGETQY
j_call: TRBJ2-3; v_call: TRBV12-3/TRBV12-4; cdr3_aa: ASRLSGPSTDTQY
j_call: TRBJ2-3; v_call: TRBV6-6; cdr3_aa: ASSYSPLDTQY